The 29 T cell receptor beta chains given below trace back to one sample, sequenced in a study of blood T cell repertoires in COVID-19. Sequencing was performed with immunoSEQ multiplex PCR; in TCRdb, only in-frame clones are kept and a portion is missing. The repertoire holds approximately 220,000 clones, with 80% to 90% as singletons. The sequencing sample was made of PBMCs or T cells enriched from blood (not recorded which). The receptors stem from a woman between 35 and 50 years old who had been exposed to COVID-19.

Here the CDR3 reads CASSLAQGAFEAFF. CDR3 sequence (DNA): TGTGCCAGCAGCTTAGCGCAGGGGGCTTTTGAAGCTTTCTTT. The chain recombines TRBV7-2 with TRBJ1-1; 8 bases line up with TRBD1. This CDR3 has 14 residues. Germline V gives CDR1 SGHTA, CDR2 FQGNSA. After removal of 0 bases from V and 7 bases from J, the junction contained 4 bases not matched to a gene.

Regarding this clone: The same CDR3 is also encoded by other DNA sequences in this sample. The rearrangement uses TRBV5-1 and TRBJ1-5; possible D gene TRBD1, 5 bases. V was shortened by 4 bases and J by 0 bases, with 11 bases between the two germline ends. CDR1 SGHRS and CDR2 YFSETQ come from the germline V gene. There are 15 residues in the CDR3. CDR3 residues: CASSRTGDSNQPQHF. For the CDR3, the DNA is TGCGCCAGCAGCCGGACGGGGGATAGCAATCAGCCCCAGCATTTT. The whole variable domain, filled in from reference TRBV5-1 and TRBJ1-5, reads KAGVTQTPRYLIKTRGQQVTLSCSPISGHRSVSWYQQTPGQGLQFLFEYFSETQRNKGNFPGRFSGRQFSNSRSEMNVSTLELGDSALYLCASSRTGDSNQPQHFGDGTRLSIL.

The rearrangement links TRBV5-4 to TRBJ2-3, with 8 bases fitting TRBD2. Looked up from germline, CDR1 is SGHNT and CDR2 is YYREEE (reference sequence). V lost 4 bases and J lost 4; bases outside the gene matches: 8. CDR3 length equals 15 residues. The CDR3 DNA reads as TGTGCCAGCAGCAGGTCGGGGGGGCCGGCAGATACGCAGTATTTT. Residues: CASSRSGGPADTQYF.

This chain uses TRBV7-3 with TRBJ2-5; TRBD1 agrees at 7 bases. CDR3 length: 15 amino acids. Germline-derived CDR1 and CDR2 are SGHTA and FQGTGA. J was trimmed by 3 bases and V by 0 bases; bases with no gene match: 4. In DNA, the CDR3 is TGTGCCAGCAGCTTAACCCGTGGGACAGAAGAGACCCAGTACTTC. Protein product: CASSLTRGTEETQYF. The whole variable domain, filled in from reference TRBV7-3 and TRBJ2-5, reads GAGVSQTPSNKVTEKGKYVELRCDPISGHTALYWYRQSLGQGPEFLIYFQGTGAADDSGLPNDRFFAVRPEGSVSTLKIQRTERGDSAVYLCASSLTRGTEETQYFGPGTRLLVL.

The genes are TRBV5-1 and TRBJ1-4, with TRBD1 matching over 7 bases. Germline-derived CDR1 and CDR2 are SGHRS and YFSETQ. The CDR3 has 17 residues. V lost 0 bases, J lost 8 bases, and 13 bases stayed unmatched. CDR3 DNA: TGCGCCAGCAGCTTGGCCCCAACCGGGACAGAAGAAGAAAAACTGTTTTTT. Translating it yields CASSLAPTGTEEEKLFF.

The chain has TRBV7-9 and TRBJ2-7; the D gene is possibly TRBD1 (7 bases). This CDR3 contains 16 residues. CDR1 and CDR2 from the germline V gene are SEHNR and FQNEAQ (reference sequence). V lost 5 bases and J 4 bases, leaving 21 bases between the germline ends. Here the CDR3 DNA reads TGTGCCAGCAGCAAATCAGGGGGGCAGGGTCAATACGAGCAGTACTTC. Translating it yields CASSKSGGQGQYEQYF. The full variable domain, in which reference TRBV7-9 and TRBJ2-7 provide the parts outside the CDR3, is DTGVSQNPRHKITKRGQNVTFRCDPISEHNRLYWYRQTLGQGPEFLTYFQNEAQLEKSRLLSDRFSAERPKGSFSTLEIQRTEQGDSAMYLCASSKSGGQGQYEQYFGPGTRLTVT.

The chain links TRBV24-1 to TRBJ2-7; D might be TRBD1 (6 bases). Germline CDR1 is KGHDR and CDR2 is SFDVKD. The germline V and J ends were trimmed by 9 bases and 5 bases, with 19 bases remaining between them. This CDR3 is built from 14 residues. CDR3 region: CATRTAFRLDEQYF. CDR3 coding DNA: TGTGCCACCCGGACAGCCTTTCGCTTGGACGAGCAGTACTTC.

The chain joins TRBV12-5 to TRBJ1-2, with TRBD1 identical over 9 bases. Looked up from germline, CDR1 is LGHNT and CDR2 is FRNRAP. Unmatched junction bases numbered 8, after V lost 1 base and J lost 8 bases. The CDR3 has 15 amino acids. The CDR3 bases are TGTGCTAGTGGTTTGGGAGGGGACAGGGATGAAGGCTACACCTTC. As protein: CASGLGGDRDEGYTF.

The CDR3 region has the DNA TGTGCCAGCAGCCCCCAACCAATGGGGAGCTATGGCTACACCTTC. It yields the protein CASSPQPMGSYGYTF. The V gene is TRBV9, the J gene TRBJ1-2, with no clear D. The ends were cut back, 4 bases at V and 4 bases at J, with 17 bases in the middle. CDR3 size: 15 residues. CDR1 and CDR2 (germline): SGDLS, YYNGEE.

The rearrangement links TRBV20-1 to TRBJ1-5; 7 nucleotides agree with TRBD1. Germline loops: CDR1 DFQATT, CDR2 SNEGSKA (reference sequence). J was trimmed by 3 bases and V by 3 bases; bases with no gene match: 5. The CDR3 consists of 14 residues. This CDR3 reads CSASATGANQPQHF. CDR3 coding DNA: TGCAGTGCTAGTGCCACAGGGGCCAATCAGCCCCAGCATTTT.

The chain combines TRBV4-1 with TRBJ1-2, with a tentative D call TRBD1 (5 bases). Germline CDR1 MGHRA, CDR2 YSYEKL. Trimming cost V 0 bases and J 4 bases, with 18 bases left between them. The CDR3 loop spans 17 amino acids. The CDR3 spells CASSQDRLWGLGYGYTF. The CDR3 DNA reads TGCGCCAGCAGCCAAGATCGTCTTTGGGGACTGGGCTATGGCTACACCTTC.

In this sample, this clone turned up a few times. The chain combines TRBV5-1 with TRBJ1-1; D possibly corresponds to TRBD1 (5 bases). V shed 1 base and J shed 1 base, with 11 bases lying between them. The CDR3 runs 15 residues. Germline V gene lookup returns CDR1 SGHRS and CDR2 YFSETQ. The CDR3 loop reads CASSLMGPENTEAFF. The DNA of the CDR3 is TGCGCCAGCAGCTTGATGGGGCCGGAGAACACTGAAGCTTTCTTT.

The chain carries TRBV18 and TRBJ2-1; the D gene is possibly TRBD1 (5 bases). The CDR3 length is 15 residues. The germline V gene encodes CDR1 KGHSH and CDR2 LQKENI. V was pared by 1 base and J by 3 bases, with 10 bases between. The CDR3 is CASSPQRDSYNEQFF. The DNA of the CDR3 is TGTGCCAGCTCACCACAGCGCGACAGCTACAATGAGCAGTTCTTC.

The V and J genes are TRBV5-5 and TRBJ1-5; possible D gene TRBD1, 6 bases. CDR1 is SGHKS, CDR2 YYEKEE, per germline (reference sequence). The V gene lost 0 bases and the J gene lost 6 bases, with 13 bases spanning the gap. CDR3 length: 15 amino acids. The CDR3 DNA sequence: TGTGCCAGCAGCTTGGGTCAGGGGAGGGGTCAGCCCCAGCATTTT. This sequence encodes CASSLGQGRGQPQHF.

The chain has TRBV4-3 and TRBJ1-2; no clear D gene. The CDR3 has 18 amino acids. Per germline, CDR1 LGHNA and CDR2 YSLEER. The V end was cut by 0 bases, the J end by 4 bases, with 21 bases between. CDR3 loop: CASSQETVARSTPYGYTF. Here the CDR3 DNA reads TGCGCCAGCAGCCAAGAAACGGTCGCTCGCTCTACCCCCTATGGCTACACCTTC.

The chain combines TRBV5-1 with TRBJ1-1, with D unclear. V lost 1 base and J lost 0, with 13 bases in between. The CDR3 spans 16 residues. Germline CDR1 is SGHRS and CDR2 is YFSETQ. CDR3 region: CASSLYTADMNTEAFF. The CDR3 coding sequence is TGCGCCAGCAGCTTGTACACCGCCGATATGAACACTGAAGCTTTCTTT. The full variable domain, its missing parts supplied by reference TRBV5-1 and TRBJ1-1, is KAGVTQTPRYLIKTRGQQVTLSCSPISGHRSVSWYQQTPGQGLQFLFEYFSETQRNKGNFPGRFSGRQFSNSRSEMNVSTLELGDSALYLCASSLYTADMNTEAFFGQGTRLTVV.

The chain is built from TRBV7-6 and TRBJ1-3; D perhaps matches TRBD1 (5 bases). CDR1 and CDR2 from the germline V gene are SGHVS and FNYEAQ. The V end lost 4 bases, the J end lost 2 bases, and 9 bases lay between the germline ends. This CDR3 is built from 14 residues. The CDR3 DNA reads as TGTGCCAGCAGCTCAGGGTTTACTGGAAACACCATATATTTT. As protein: CASSSGFTGNTIYF.

The rearrangement links TRBV19 to TRBJ2-7, with TRBD2 matching over 9 bases. The CDR3 loop spans 14 amino acids. Germline V gene lookup returns CDR1 LNHDA and CDR2 SQIVND (reference sequence). With V trimmed by 5 bases and J by 1 base, 3 bases remained unmatched. DNA for the CDR3: TGTGCCAGTAGTCCAAGCGGGGGGTCCTACGAGCAGTACTTC. Translating it yields CASSPSGGSYEQYF.

This clone was detected only once. The genes are TRBV5-3 and TRBJ1-5, with 9 nucleotides matching TRBD1. TRBV5-3 carries the ORF label, with uncertain function. CDR3 length: 15 amino acids. The ends lost 3 bases at V and 4 bases at J; junction bases unmatched: 5. Here the CDR3 DNA reads TGTGCCAGAAGCTACCGGGACAGGGTAAATCAGCCCCAGCATTTT. Translated: CARSYRDRVNQPQHF.

V usage is TRBV6-5 and J usage is TRBJ1-1; 7 positions match TRBD1. The CDR3 is 12 residues long. With 7 bases clipped from V and 4 bases from J, the junction kept 3 bases outside the gene matches. CDR1 is MNHEY, CDR2 SVGAGI, per germline. As DNA, the CDR3 is TGTGCCAGCACCGCAGGGGGCACTGAAGCTTTCTTT. This encodes CASTAGGTEAFF.

V usage is TRBV5-5 and J usage is TRBJ2-1, with 8 bases identical to TRBD2. The CDR3 runs 15 residues. Trimming took 0 bases from V and 7 from J; bases not matched to a gene: 6. Per germline, CDR1 SGHKS and CDR2 YYEKEE (reference sequence). The CDR3 loop reads CASSLAGGAENEQFF. The CDR3 region has the DNA TGTGCCAGCAGCTTGGCCGGGGGGGCAGAGAATGAGCAGTTCTTC.

The chain links TRBV19 to TRBJ2-7, with D possibly TRBD1 on 7 matching bases. Germline CDR1 reads LNHDA; CDR2 reads SQIVND (reference sequence). The germline V and J ends were trimmed by 2 bases and 0 bases, with 11 bases remaining between them. The CDR3 has 15 amino acids. The CDR3 sequence: CASSIRQGGSYEQYF. For the CDR3, the DNA is TGTGCCAGTAGTATAAGACAGGGAGGCTCCTACGAGCAGTACTTC.

A few counts support this clone. The V and J genes are TRBV5-6 and TRBJ1-5; D ambiguous. Germline V CDR1 and CDR2: SGHDT, YYEEEE. V lost 1 base to trimming and J lost 6 bases, with 8 bases between them. This CDR3 contains 13 residues. CDR3 in DNA: TGTGCCAGCAGCTTGACCAGGTTTCAGCCCCAGCATTTT. Its translation: CASSLTRFQPQHF. The whole variable domain, remainder taken from reference TRBV5-6 and TRBJ1-5, is DAGVTQSPTHLIKTRGQQVTLRCSPKSGHDTVSWYQQALGQGPQFIFQYYEEEERQRGNFPDRFSGHQFPNYSSELNVNALLLGDSALYLCASSLTRFQPQHFGDGTRLSIL.

V gene TRBV20-1 combines with J gene TRBJ2-5, with 10 bases matching TRBD1. Losses at the gene ends were 3 bases for V and 6 bases for J; bases not matched to a gene: 13. The CDR3 sequence is 16 residues long. The germline V gene has CDR1 DFQATT and CDR2 SNEGSKA (reference sequence). DNA of the CDR3: TGCAGTGCTAGTAAGGGACAGGGGTGGTCCTGGAAGACCCAGTACTTC. This sequence encodes CSASKGQGWSWKTQYF.

This clone is a singleton in its sample. The V call is TRBV6-5, the J call TRBJ1-1; 7 nucleotides align to TRBD1. V was pared by 6 bases and J by 5 bases, with 6 bases of the junction left unmatched. Germline V gene sequence: CDR1 MNHEY, CDR2 SVGAGI. This CDR3 has 13 amino acids. CDR3 coding DNA: TGTGCCAGCAGAGCGACAGGGCGGACTGAAGCTTTCTTT. It codes for CASRATGRTEAFF.

The chain links TRBV12-5 to TRBJ1-2; no clear D. Looked up from germline, CDR1 is LGHNT and CDR2 is FRNRAP. The CDR3 spans 16 residues. The V end was cut by 2 bases, the J end by 8 bases, with 21 bases between. As DNA, the CDR3 is TGTGCTAGTGGTTTGTCAAGAGGAATAGCCGCCCAAGGCTACACCTTC. It yields the protein CASGLSRGIAAQGYTF.

The chain uses TRBV2 and TRBJ2-5, with TRBD1 matching over 9 bases. Germline CDR1 and CDR2: SNHLY and FYNNEI. Trimming cost V 4 bases and J 0 bases; bases outside gene matches: 3. The CDR3 covers 15 residues. The CDR3 protein is CASSGGTGNQETQYF. The CDR3 DNA reads as TGTGCCAGCAGTGGCGGGACAGGGAACCAAGAGACCCAGTACTTC.

This clone was observed once. The chain has TRBV7-9 and TRBJ1-1; D gene uncertain. The CDR3 has 15 residues. Germline CDR1 reads SEHNR; CDR2 reads FQNEAQ (reference sequence). V lost 5 bases and J 0 bases, leaving 13 bases between the germline ends. CDR3 coding DNA: TGTGCCAGCAGCGCCCAACAGTCCGTGAACACTGAAGCTTTCTTT. Encoded protein: CASSAQQSVNTEAFF.

This chain connects TRBV9 to TRBJ2-1, with a possible D match to TRBD1 (6 bases). The germline CDR1 and CDR2 sequences are SGDLS and YYNGEE. The length of the CDR3 is 14 residues. The germline V and J ends were trimmed by 3 bases and 6 bases, with 13 bases remaining between them. The CDR3 coding sequence is TGTGCCAGCAGCGCCTATGGGACAACCAATGAGCAGTTCTTC. Protein: CASSAYGTTNEQFF. Combining the CDR3 with reference TRBV9 and TRBJ2-1 gives the whole variable domain DSGVTQTPKHLITATGQRVTLRCSPRSGDLSVYWYQQSLDQGLQFLIQYYNGEERAKGNILERFSAQQFPDLHSELNLSSLELGDSALYFCASSAYGTTNEQFFGPGTRLTVL.